This T cell receptor beta chain appears in the sequencing data of a study of T cell responses to AZD1222 COVID-19 vaccine (dated by TCRdb to the early 2020s). With respect to the entire study: AZD1222 recipients whose second dose came at about 4 weeks and those whose second dose came at about 12 weeks were combined into one group, since spike-specific TCR depth and breadth did not differ between the two schedules. Trial participants were enrolled into age subgroups of 18-55, 56-69 and 70-plus years, which contained about 150, 28 and 57 TCR-sequenced participants, respectively. A total of 233 trial participants underwent TCR sequencing, of whom 207 received two doses of AZD1222 and about 25 received two doses of the MenACWY control vaccine. Study-level results and caveats: In the small 56-69-year group, the increase in depth fell short of significance, most likely because of low power. No day 14 peak-response samples were available, so repertoires were characterized only after the peak T cell response. CD4 TCRs associated with the vaccine covered the entire spike protein, and the dominant responses were in regions 160-218 and 743-854. After two AZD1222 doses, spike-specific TCR breadth and depth were significantly higher than at day 0 and than in MenACWY recipients. Participants were mostly white British and included more females than males, and it was suggested by the authors that clonal diversity may have been underestimated. Epitopes outside the regions mutated in the B.1.351 and B.1.1.7 variants were reportedly recognized by nearly half of the unique spike-specific TCRs. Conclusions about previously exposed vaccinees are limited because only a handful of AZD1222 recipients were SARS-CoV-2 seropositive at baseline.

The CDR3 regions of human TCRbeta chains were analyzed by immunosequencing. Per the source publication's procedure: Repertoire TCRs were checked for matches against a reference library of SARS-CoV-2-specific TCRs that had been generated using the MIRA antigen-specificity platform. Breadth was defined as the fraction of unique TCRs that were SARS-CoV-2-associated, and depth was defined as the fraction of total T cells that were SARS-CoV-2-associated. Using the MIRA data, each spike-specific TCR was assigned both to the spike region to which the TCR was reactive and to a CD4 or CD8 class. Log10-transformed breadth and depth values were compared by one-way ANOVA with Sidak's multiple comparisons tests. TCRdb limited this immuneACCESS table to in-frame rearrangements with V and J called. A share of clones is missing; checked studies link under half to unresolved V genes, and the rest is unexplained. V, J and clone size reflect that table, while D and trimming were determined from the DNA. The table for this sample lists 80,000 to 95,000 clones; approximately 78% of them were counted only once. The leading ten clones occupy approximately 21% of the sample.

Explained via the paper, the time point label denotes: baseline before first vaccination. Samples from vaccinated people were obtained from the UK trials COV001 and COV002, which included a single-blind randomized controlled phase 2/3 trial of AZD1222 (ChAdOx1 nCoV-19) in healthy adults. For TCRbeta chain sequencing, PBMC samples were collected from trial participants at day 0 and at day 28 after the second dose. This clone was seen just once. The antigen this receptor binds is unknown. Qualities for individual bases were not recorded, and no much larger clone is one base off. V loses 2 bases of germline sequence and J loses 0 bases, and the interval between the two ends is 20 bases. Sequences MRHNA (CDR1) and SNTAGT (CDR2) are obtained from the germline V gene. The CDR3 spans 19 residues, from the cysteine through the phenylalanine. Of the read, only the CDR3 DNA is kept; its 57 bases are in frame from base 1.

The chain links TRBV6-4 with TRBJ1-3, with the D gene not clear enough to name. The sequenced sample was peripheral blood, obtained on day 0 of AZD1222 vaccination. The source is an adult in good health. This receptor carries the CDR3 CASSDPKTARPSSGNTIYF. The nucleotide sequence is given as TGTGCCAGCAGTGACCCGAAAACCGCCCGCCCGAGCTCTGGAAACACCATATATTTT.